This passage covers 5 T cell receptor beta chains from one sample sequenced in a study of cytomegalovirus exposure and HLA in healthy donors. In the PCR, 60 Vbeta and 13 Jbeta primers were used. Clones were sequenced by immunoSEQ multiplex PCR, and TCRdb holds only the in-frame ones, with some missing. The table records 150,000 to 200,000 clones, roughly 83% of them present only once. Sequencing was carried out using PBMCs. The receptor set was obtained from a boy between 10 and 17 years old in good health and CMV-seronegative.

The chain is built from TRBV5-6 and TRBJ1-5; 8 positions agree with TRBD1. The CDR3 is made up of 16 amino acids. Germline V gene lookup returns CDR1 SGHDT and CDR2 YYEEEE. Losses at the gene ends were 4 bases for V and 5 bases for J; bases not matched to a gene: 11. CDR3 residues: CASSHSGQGYYQPQHF. CDR3 in DNA: TGTGCCAGCAGCCACTCCGGACAGGGCTATTATCAGCCCCAGCATTTT.

This chain connects TRBV5-4 to TRBJ2-3, with 16 bases aligning to TRBD2. From germline, CDR1 is SGHNT and CDR2 YYREEE (reference sequence). The CDR3 is made up of 19 amino acids. J was trimmed by 3 bases and V by 1 base; bases with no gene match: 8. DNA for the CDR3: TGTGCCAGCAGCTTGAGGGGACTAGCGGGGGGGCCGTCGACAGATACGCAGTATTTT. Protein sequence: CASSLRGLAGGPSTDTQYF.

The chain carries TRBV7-9 and TRBJ2-3, with no clear D. CDR1 and CDR2 from the germline V gene are SEHNR and FQNEAQ (reference sequence). Trimming pared 1 base from V and 0 bases from J, leaving 11 bases between. This CDR3 is 16 amino acids long. CDR3 sequence: CASSLVGHTSTDTQYF. The CDR3 DNA follows: TGTGCCAGCAGCTTAGTTGGGCACACTAGCACAGATACGCAGTATTTT.

The chain combines TRBV7-9 with TRBJ2-1; maybe TRBD1 (6 bases). Deletions cut 5 bases from V and 4 bases from J, with 18 bases between. This CDR3 comprises 16 residues. CDR1 and CDR2 from the germline V gene are SEHNR and FQNEAQ (reference sequence). This CDR3 is CASSRTDDRRYNEQFF. The CDR3 DNA is TGTGCCAGCAGCCGAACGGACGACAGGCGATACAATGAGCAGTTCTTC. Combining the CDR3 with reference TRBV7-9 and TRBJ2-1 gives the whole variable domain DTGVSQNPRHKITKRGQNVTFRCDPISEHNRLYWYRQTLGQGPEFLTYFQNEAQLEKSRLLSDRFSAERPKGSFSTLEIQRTEQGDSAMYLCASSRTDDRRYNEQFFGPGTRLTVL.

CDR3 sequence: CASSQEWGGYNEQFF. In DNA, the CDR3 is TGTGCCAGCAGCCAAGAATGGGGGGGGTACAATGAGCAGTTCTTC. V is TRBV4-2 and J is TRBJ2-1, with 7 bases fitting TRBD2. CDR3 length: 15 residues. Germline CDR1 and CDR2: LGHNA and YNFKEQ. V was clipped by 0 bases and J by 4 bases; unmatched bases: 3.